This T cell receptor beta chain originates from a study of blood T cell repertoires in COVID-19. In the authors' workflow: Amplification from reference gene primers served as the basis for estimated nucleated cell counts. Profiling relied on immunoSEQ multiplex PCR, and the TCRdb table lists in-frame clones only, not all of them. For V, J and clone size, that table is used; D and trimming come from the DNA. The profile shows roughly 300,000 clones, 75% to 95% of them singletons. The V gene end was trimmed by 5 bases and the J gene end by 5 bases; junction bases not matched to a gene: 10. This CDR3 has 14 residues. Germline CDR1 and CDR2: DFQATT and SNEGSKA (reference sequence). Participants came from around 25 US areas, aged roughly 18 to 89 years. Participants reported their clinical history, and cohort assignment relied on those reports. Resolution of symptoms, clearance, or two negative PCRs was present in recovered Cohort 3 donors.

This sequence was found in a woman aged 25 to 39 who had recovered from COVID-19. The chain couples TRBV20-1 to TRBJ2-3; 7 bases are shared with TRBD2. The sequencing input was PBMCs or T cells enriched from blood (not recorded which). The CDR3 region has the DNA TGCAGTGCTGGTGGCGGGAGCGGGGTAGATACGCAGTATTTT. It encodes CSAGGGSGVDTQYF.